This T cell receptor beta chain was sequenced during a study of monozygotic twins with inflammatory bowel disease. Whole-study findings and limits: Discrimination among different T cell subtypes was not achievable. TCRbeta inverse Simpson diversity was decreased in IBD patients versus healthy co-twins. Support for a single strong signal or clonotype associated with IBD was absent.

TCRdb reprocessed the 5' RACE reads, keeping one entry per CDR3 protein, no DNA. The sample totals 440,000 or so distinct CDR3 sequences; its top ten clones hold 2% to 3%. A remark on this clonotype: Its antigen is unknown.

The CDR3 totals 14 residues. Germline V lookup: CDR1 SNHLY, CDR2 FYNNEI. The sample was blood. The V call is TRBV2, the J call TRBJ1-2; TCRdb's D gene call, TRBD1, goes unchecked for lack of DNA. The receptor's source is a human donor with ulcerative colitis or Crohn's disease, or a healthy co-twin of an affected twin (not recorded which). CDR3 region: CASRRGGAGYGYTF.